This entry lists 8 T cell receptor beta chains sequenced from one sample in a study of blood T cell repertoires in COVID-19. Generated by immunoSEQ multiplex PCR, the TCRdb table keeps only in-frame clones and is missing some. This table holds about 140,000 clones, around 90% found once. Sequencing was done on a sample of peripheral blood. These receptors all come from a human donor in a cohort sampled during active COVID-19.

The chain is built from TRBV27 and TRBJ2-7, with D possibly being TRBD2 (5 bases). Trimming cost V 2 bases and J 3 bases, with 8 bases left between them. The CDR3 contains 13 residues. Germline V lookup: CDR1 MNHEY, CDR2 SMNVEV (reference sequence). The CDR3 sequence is CASSLTGNYEQYF. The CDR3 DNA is TGTGCCAGCAGTTTAACGGGGAACTACGAGCAGTACTTC.

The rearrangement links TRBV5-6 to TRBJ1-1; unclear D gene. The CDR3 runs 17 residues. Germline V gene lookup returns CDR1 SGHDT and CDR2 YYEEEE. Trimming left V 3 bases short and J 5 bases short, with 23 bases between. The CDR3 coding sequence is TGTGCCAGCAGCTCCGTTCGGTCCTTGGGCCGAGGGACTGAAGCTTTCTTT. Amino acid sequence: CASSSVRSLGRGTEAFF.

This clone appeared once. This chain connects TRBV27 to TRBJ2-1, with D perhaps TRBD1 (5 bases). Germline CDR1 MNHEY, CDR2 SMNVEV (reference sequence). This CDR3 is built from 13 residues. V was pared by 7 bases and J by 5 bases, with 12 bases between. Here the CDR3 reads CASTWGGNNEQFF. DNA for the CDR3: TGTGCCAGCACCTGGGGCGGTAACAATGAGCAGTTCTTC.

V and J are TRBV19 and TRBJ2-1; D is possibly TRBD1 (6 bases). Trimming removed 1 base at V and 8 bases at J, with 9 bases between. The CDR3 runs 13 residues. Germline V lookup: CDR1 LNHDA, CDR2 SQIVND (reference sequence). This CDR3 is CASSIVGGYEQFF. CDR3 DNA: TGTGCCAGTAGTATAGTAGGGGGTTATGAGCAGTTCTTC.

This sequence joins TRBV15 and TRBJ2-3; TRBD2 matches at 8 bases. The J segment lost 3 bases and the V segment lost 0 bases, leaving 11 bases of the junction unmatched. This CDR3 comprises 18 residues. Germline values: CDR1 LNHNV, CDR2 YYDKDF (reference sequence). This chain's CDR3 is CATSRDNSGRGWTDTQYF. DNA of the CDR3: TGTGCCACCAGCAGAGATAACAGCGGGAGAGGGTGGACAGATACGCAGTATTTT.

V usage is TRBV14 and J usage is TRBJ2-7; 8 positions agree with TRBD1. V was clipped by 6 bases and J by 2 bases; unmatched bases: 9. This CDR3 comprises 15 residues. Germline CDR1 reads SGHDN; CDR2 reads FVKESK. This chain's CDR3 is CASSPQGASTYEQYF. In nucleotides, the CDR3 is TGTGCCAGCAGTCCCCAGGGGGCCTCAACCTACGAGCAGTACTTC.

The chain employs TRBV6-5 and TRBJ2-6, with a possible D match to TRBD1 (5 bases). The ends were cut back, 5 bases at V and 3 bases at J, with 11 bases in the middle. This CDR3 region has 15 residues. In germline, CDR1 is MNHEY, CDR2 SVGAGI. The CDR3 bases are TGTGCCAGCAGTCCGTCCCAGGGTGGGGCCAACGTCCTGACTTTC. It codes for CASSPSQGGANVLTF.

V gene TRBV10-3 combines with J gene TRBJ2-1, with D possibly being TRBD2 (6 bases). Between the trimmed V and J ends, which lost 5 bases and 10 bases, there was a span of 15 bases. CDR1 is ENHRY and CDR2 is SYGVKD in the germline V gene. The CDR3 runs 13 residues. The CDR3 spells CAISLLLADEQFF. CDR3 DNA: TGTGCCATCAGTCTTTTACTAGCCGACGAGCAGTTCTTC.